This is a list of T cell receptor beta chains from one sample in a study of shared clonotypes between healthy human individuals. Data came from immunoSEQ multiplex PCR; TCRdb stores just in-frame clones and leaves some out. The sample yields about 2.2 million clones, roughly 93% seen once. Input material: naive CD8+ T cells from PBMCs. These receptors were collected from a man younger than 30 in good health. Some clones in this sample may be carry-over from other donors' samples. The CDR3 runs from the conserved cysteine through the conserved F or W. The order of the fields is D gene, clone size, V gene, J gene, CDR3 DNA, CDR3 protein. A D gene is named only where the DNA matches it firmly. A clone size is listed for some rows: how often the clone was seen (once, few, many), or a class if it is expanded.

TRBD1	NA	TRBV10-2	TRBJ1-4	TGCGCCAGCAGTGAGTTACAGGGGGAACATGAAAAACTGTTTTTT	CASSELQGEHEKLFF
TRBD2	NA	TRBV5-1	TRBJ2-1	TGCGCCAGCAGCTTGGTCGCGGGAGCTTACAATGAGCAGTTCTTC	CASSLVAGAYNEQFF
TRBD1	NA	TRBV6-5	TRBJ1-2	TGTGCCAGCAGTTTAATTAGGACAGGGGATTATGGCTACACCTTC	CASSLIRTGDYGYTF
NA	NA	TRBV27	TRBJ2-3	TGTGCCAGCTCAGTTTATGGGAACCAGGGCTACACAGATACGCAGTATTTT	CASSVYGNQGYTDTQYF
NA	NA	TRBV5-1	TRBJ2-3	TGCGCCAGCAGCCCACCCCAGGAAACTACCACAGATACGCAGTATTTT	CASSPPQETTTDTQYF
TRBD2	NA	TRBV9	TRBJ2-1	TGTGCCAGCAGCGATAGACTAGCGGGAGGGCCTTTGGATGAGCAGTTCTTC	CASSDRLAGGPLDEQFF
NA	NA	TRBV9	TRBJ1-2	TGTGCCAGCAGCGGCCCCAGATACTATGGCTACACCTTC	CASSGPRYYGYTF
TRBD2	NA	TRBV27	TRBJ2-3	TGTGCCAGCAGTTCCCTACTAGCGGGATTAATAATCACAGATACGCAGTATTTT	CASSSLLAGLIITDTQYF
NA	NA	TRBV27	TRBJ2-2	TGTGCCAGCAGCGACTTCACCGGGGAGCTGTTTTTT	CASSDFTGELFF
NA	NA	TRBV7-2	TRBJ2-7	TGTGCCAGCAGCTTAGCGCCGCACATCTCCTACGAGCAGTACTTC	CASSLAPHISYEQYF
NA	once	TRBV7-3	TRBJ2-3	TGTGCCAGCAGCTTAACAGGCACAGATACGCAGTATTTT	CASSLTGTDTQYF
NA	NA	TRBV5-1	TRBJ1-1	TGCGCCAGCAGCCCTAACCCAGGGTTCACTGAAGCTTTCTTT	CASSPNPGFTEAFF
TRBD2	NA	TRBV11-2	TRBJ2-3	TGTGCCAGCAGCTGGGAACTAGCGGGAGAGTTATATACGCAGTATTTT	CASSWELAGELYTQYF
NA	NA	TRBV7-3	TRBJ2-1	TGTGCCAGCAGCTTAACGGGGCAGGGTGGGATCAATGAGCAGTTCTTC	CASSLTGQGGINEQFF
NA	NA	TRBV28	TRBJ1-3	TGTGCCAGCAGTTCCCTTGACCTCCTCTCTGGAAACACCATATATTTT	CASSSLDLLSGNTIYF
TRBD1	NA	TRBV15	TRBJ2-5	TGTGCCACCAGCAGAGAGGGGACAGGGGGCTACAAGACCCAGTACTTC	CATSREGTGGYKTQYF